Listed here are 13 T cell receptor beta chains from one sample, sequenced in a study of technical replicates of blood from a few donors. The assay was immunoSEQ multiplex PCR, and TCRdb's table has in-frame clones only and misses some. The sample yields 58,000 or so clones, around 85% seen once. Source material: PBMCs. These receptors were taken from a human donor in good health. Some clones in this sample may be carry-over from other donors' samples.

The chain joins TRBV4-2 to TRBJ1-2; TRBD1 is a possible D gene (6 bases). This CDR3 comprises 15 residues. CDR1 LGHNA and CDR2 YNFKEQ come from the germline V gene. The germline V and J ends were trimmed by 0 bases and 8 bases, with 16 bases remaining between them. Here the CDR3 reads CASSQDRLQGRGYTF. DNA of the CDR3: TGTGCCAGCAGCCAAGATAGATTACAGGGTAGGGGCTACACCTTC.

J is TRBJ1-1 and V is TRBV9, with D perhaps TRBD1 (6 bases). The germline CDR1 and CDR2 sequences are SGDLS and YYNGEE. CDR3 length: 15 residues. Trimming shortened V by 3 bases and J by 1 base, and 13 bases separated the two germline ends. This CDR3 is CASSDGQTTNTEAFF. The DNA for the CDR3 is TGTGCCAGCAGCGACGGACAGACGACGAACACTGAAGCTTTCTTT.

This rearrangement joins TRBV18 to TRBJ2-1, with 8 nucleotides matching TRBD2. Germline V gene data show CDR1 as KGHSH and CDR2 as LQKENI. This CDR3 contains 14 residues. V was pared by 8 bases and J by 6 bases, with 9 bases of the junction left unmatched. The chain's CDR3 is CASLSGSWGNEQFF. CDR3 nucleotide sequence: TGTGCCAGCCTAAGCGGGAGTTGGGGCAATGAGCAGTTCTTC.

V gene TRBV7-6 combines with J gene TRBJ2-7, with TRBD2 identical over 10 bases. Germline CDR1 and CDR2: SGHVS and FNYEAQ. After removal of 4 bases from V and 6 bases from J, the junction contained 18 bases not matched to a gene. The CDR3 covers 18 residues. The CDR3 sequence is CASSYTIPGIAGGGEQYF. CDR3 sequence (DNA): TGTGCCAGCAGCTACACCATCCCTGGTATAGCGGGAGGAGGCGAGCAGTACTTC.

This sequence joins TRBV4-3 and TRBJ1-1; no firm D call. Trimming took off 3 bases at V and 11 bases at J, with 13 bases between the two ends. Germline assignment: CDR1 LGHNA and CDR2 YSLEER. The CDR3 extends over 12 amino acids. CDR3 sequence: CASSQRGEKAFF. The CDR3 DNA sequence: TGCGCCAGCAGCCAGAGAGGAGAGAAGGCTTTCTTT.

The V and J genes are TRBV4-3 and TRBJ2-7, with D possibly TRBD1 on 6 matching bases. Trimming left V 3 bases short and J 1 base short, with 10 bases between. The CDR3 length is 14 residues. Per germline, CDR1 LGHNA and CDR2 YSLEER. CDR3 coding DNA: TGCGCCAGCAGCCAGGAAAGGGGGTCCTACGAGCAGTACTTC. This translates into CASSQERGSYEQYF.

The chain has TRBV5-4 and TRBJ2-2, with D maybe TRBD2 (5 bases). The germline gives CDR1 SGHNT, CDR2 YYREEE (reference sequence). The CDR3 has 14 amino acids. The V gene lost 4 bases and the J gene lost 5 bases, with 12 bases spanning the gap. CDR3 in DNA: TGTGCCAGCAGCGTAATTACGGGGACCGGGGAGCTGTTTTTT. The encoded protein is CASSVITGTGELFF.

The CDR3 loop reads CASRPDGGAYGYTF. Here the CDR3 DNA reads TGCGCCAGCAGGCCAGACGGGGGGGCTTATGGCTACACCTTC. The chain couples TRBV5-1 to TRBJ1-2, with D perhaps TRBD1 (6 bases). Trimming stripped 5 bases from V and 5 bases from J, with 16 bases between. Germline-derived CDR1 and CDR2 are SGHRS and YFSETQ. The length of the CDR3 is 14 residues. The full variable domain, its missing parts supplied by reference TRBV5-1 and TRBJ1-2, is KAGVTQTPRYLIKTRGQQVTLSCSPISGHRSVSWYQQTPGQGLQFLFEYFSETQRNKGNFPGRFSGRQFSNSRSEMNVSTLELGDSALYLCASRPDGGAYGYTFGSGTRLTVV.

The V gene is TRBV9, the J gene TRBJ2-5, with a weak D call TRBD2 (5 bases). The ends were cut back, 0 bases at V and 4 bases at J, with 13 bases in the middle. This CDR3 spans 15 amino acids. The germline V gene has CDR1 SGDLS and CDR2 YYNGEE. The CDR3: CASSVVGTEGETQYF. DNA for the CDR3: TGTGCCAGCAGCGTAGTCGGAACCGAGGGAGAGACCCAGTACTTC.

The chain couples TRBV7-2 to TRBJ2-7, with 7 positions matching TRBD2. The CDR3 extends over 15 amino acids. The J segment lost 3 bases and the V segment lost 4 bases, leaving 9 bases of the junction unmatched. CDR1 SGHTA and CDR2 FQGNSA come from the germline V gene. The CDR3 here is CASSSGPGGGYEQYF. In DNA, the CDR3 is TGTGCCAGCAGCTCGGGACCCGGCGGGGGCTACGAGCAGTACTTC.

This clone occurred once. The CDR3 sequence is CASSFSGGSRELFF. CDR3 nucleotides: TGTGCCAGCAGCTTTTCGGGGGGGTCCCGGGAGCTGTTTTTT. This chain links TRBV11-2 with TRBJ2-2, with 8 bases aligning to TRBD2. In germline, CDR1 is SGHAT, CDR2 FQNNGV. Trimming took 3 bases from V and 9 from J; bases not matched to a gene: 6. The CDR3 consists of 14 residues.

CDR3 protein: CASSPEAGTGELFF. The DNA of the CDR3 is TGTGCCAGCAGCCCCGAGGCGGGCACCGGGGAGCTGTTTTTT. This chain links TRBV7-2 with TRBJ2-2, with D tentatively TRBD2 (5 bases). With 5 bases removed from V and 4 bases from J, the gap between germline ends came to 11 bases. The germline CDR1 and CDR2 sequences are SGHTA and FQGNSA. CDR3 size: 14 residues.

The chain couples TRBV19 to TRBJ2-7; 16 bases line up with TRBD2. The CDR3 is 17 amino acids. V shed 5 bases and J 5 bases; nucleotides not matched to a gene: 9. The germline CDR1 and CDR2 sequences are LNHDA and SQIVND (reference sequence). The CDR3 protein is CASSPGTSGGARNEQYF. The CDR3 region has the DNA TGTGCCAGTAGTCCCGGGACTAGCGGGGGGGCAAGGAACGAGCAGTACTTC.